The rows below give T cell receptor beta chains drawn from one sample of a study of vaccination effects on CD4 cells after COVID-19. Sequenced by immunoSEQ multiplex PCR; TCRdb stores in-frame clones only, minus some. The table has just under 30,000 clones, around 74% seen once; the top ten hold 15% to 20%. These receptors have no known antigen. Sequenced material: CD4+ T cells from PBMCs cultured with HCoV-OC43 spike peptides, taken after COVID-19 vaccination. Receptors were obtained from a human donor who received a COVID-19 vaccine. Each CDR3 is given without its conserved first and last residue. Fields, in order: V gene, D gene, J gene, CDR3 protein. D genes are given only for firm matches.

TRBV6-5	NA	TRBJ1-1	ASSPMGGNTEAF
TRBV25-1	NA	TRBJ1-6	ASRGEQGLFALNSPLH
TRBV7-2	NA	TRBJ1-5	ASSLWGNRDQPQH
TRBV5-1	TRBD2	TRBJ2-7	ASSLGDYSYEQY
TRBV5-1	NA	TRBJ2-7	ALDYVPRIRRAYEQY
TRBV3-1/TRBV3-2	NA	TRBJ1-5	ASSQGGGREGQPQH
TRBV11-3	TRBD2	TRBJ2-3	ASSFTRGSQY
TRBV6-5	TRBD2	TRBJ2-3	ASSIIGGGTDTQY
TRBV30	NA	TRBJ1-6	AWRRSSSYNSPLH
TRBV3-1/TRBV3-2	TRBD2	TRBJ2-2	ASSQEFAGGVAGELF
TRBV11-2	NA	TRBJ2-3	ASIVVTDTQY
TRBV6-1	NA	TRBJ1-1	ASSEGDFTGSTEAF
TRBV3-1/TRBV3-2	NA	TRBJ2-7	ASSHYSSYEQY
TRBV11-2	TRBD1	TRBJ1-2	ASSYTGGSYGYT
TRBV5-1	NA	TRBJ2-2	ASSLFPAWGLLNTGELF
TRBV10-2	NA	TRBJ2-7	ASSEGGAQSSYEQY
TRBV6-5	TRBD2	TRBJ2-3	ASQVGGRLFDTQY
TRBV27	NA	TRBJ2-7	ASSSYRNYEQY
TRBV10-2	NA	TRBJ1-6	ASSPTDYNSPLH
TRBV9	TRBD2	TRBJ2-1	ASSVDQRESYNEQF
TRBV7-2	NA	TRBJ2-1	ASSFDRQGTVF
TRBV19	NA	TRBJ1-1	ASSIGAQGTEAF
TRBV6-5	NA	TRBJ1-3	ASSYQAGSGNTIY
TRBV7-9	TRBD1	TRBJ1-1	ASSGQGGNTEAF
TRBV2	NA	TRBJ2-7	ASSDPGADSSYEQY
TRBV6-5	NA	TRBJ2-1	ASSPPTSPHEQF
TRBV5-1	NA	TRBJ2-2	ASSFEAPTSGTGELF
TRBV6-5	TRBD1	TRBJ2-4	ASRPQTGGANIQY
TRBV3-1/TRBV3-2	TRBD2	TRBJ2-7	ASSLLSGSSYEQY
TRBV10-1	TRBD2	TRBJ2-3	ASSALAESTDTQY
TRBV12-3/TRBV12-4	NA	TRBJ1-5	ASSLAGQPQH
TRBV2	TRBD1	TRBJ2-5	ASSGGQQETQY
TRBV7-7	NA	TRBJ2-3	ASSYGALGTDTQY
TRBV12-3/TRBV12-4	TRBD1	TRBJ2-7	ASRWTGDYEQY
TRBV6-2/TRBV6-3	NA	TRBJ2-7	ASSYIRASEQY
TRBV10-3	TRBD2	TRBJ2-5	ATEREGVRETQY
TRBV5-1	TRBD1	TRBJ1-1	ASSFTGDTEAF
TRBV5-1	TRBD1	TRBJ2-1	ASSLAGTGINNEQF
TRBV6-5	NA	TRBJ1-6	ASSSATGSPLH
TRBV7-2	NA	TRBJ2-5	ASSYTHTSSQY
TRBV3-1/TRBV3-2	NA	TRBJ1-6	ASSQRANSPLH
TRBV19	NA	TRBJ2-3	ASSIALRLVTDTQY
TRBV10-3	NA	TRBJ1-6	AISDQGGNSPLH
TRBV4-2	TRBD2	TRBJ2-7	ASSQDVAGAWEQY
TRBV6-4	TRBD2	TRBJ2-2	ASSDRLAGDTGELF
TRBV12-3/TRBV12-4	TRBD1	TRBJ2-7	ASSFTGGYEQY